One sample yielded the 14 T cell receptor beta chains listed below, sequenced in a study of blood T cell repertoires in COVID-19. Libraries were prepared by immunoSEQ multiplex PCR; TCRdb keeps only in-frame clonotypes and omits some of them. Of more than 300,000 clones listed, more than 75% are singletons. The sequenced sample was peripheral blood. The receptors come from a woman aged 18 to 35 who had recovered from COVID-19.

The sample holds a few counts of this clone. The rearrangement links TRBV5-6 to TRBJ1-5; 7 bases agree with TRBD1. The germline gives CDR1 SGHDT, CDR2 YYEEEE. The junction had 8 bases not matched to a gene; V was cut back by 1 base and J by 4 bases. The CDR3 spans 16 residues. Here the CDR3 DNA reads TGTGCCAGCAGCTTGAGGACCAGGGGGGCGAATCAGCCCCAGCATTTT. Encoded protein: CASSLRTRGANQPQHF.

This chain links TRBV7-6 with TRBJ2-1; D perhaps matches TRBD1 (5 bases). The CDR3 consists of 16 residues. Germline V gene lookup returns CDR1 SGHVS and CDR2 FNYEAQ. V lost 5 bases and J lost 6, with 20 bases in between. This chain's CDR3 is CASSRWWQGRVNEQFF. Written as DNA, the CDR3 is TGTGCCAGCAGCCGGTGGTGGCAGGGTAGGGTCAATGAGCAGTTCTTC. Filled out from reference TRBV7-6 and TRBJ2-1, the complete variable domain reads GAGVSQSPRYKVTKRGQDVALRCDPISGHVSLYWYRQALGQGPEFLTYFNYEAQQDKSGLPNDRFSAERPEGSISTLTIQRTEQRDSAMYRCASSRWWQGRVNEQFFGPGTRLTVL.

This clone occurred once. This sequence joins TRBV9 and TRBJ2-7, with 11 positions matching TRBD2. CDR1 and CDR2 (germline): SGDLS, YYNGEE. J was trimmed by 2 bases and V by 2 bases; bases with no gene match: 3. CDR3 length: 15 residues. CDR3 sequence (DNA): TGTGCCAGCAGCGTCCGACTAGCGGGACCCTACGAGCAGTACGTC. It encodes CASSVRLAGPYEQYV.

The chain combines TRBV24-1 with TRBJ2-1; D might be TRBD2 (5 bases). The V end was cut by 4 bases, the J end by 4 bases, with 19 bases between. Germline V gives CDR1 KGHDR, CDR2 SFDVKD. The CDR3 runs 17 residues. The CDR3 here is CATSEDMGGRVYNEQFF. CDR3 sequence (DNA): TGTGCCACCAGTGAGGATATGGGCGGGCGAGTATACAATGAGCAGTTCTTC.

This clone came up once. CDR3 protein: CASSLRGQGEAFF. The CDR3 DNA reads as TGTGCCAGCAGCCTTCGCGGTCAGGGGGAAGCTTTCTTT. V is TRBV2 and J is TRBJ1-1, with D perhaps matching TRBD1 (6 bases). Trimming left V 6 bases short and J 8 bases short, with 16 bases between. CDR1 is SNHLY and CDR2 is FYNNEI in the germline V gene. The CDR3 totals 13 residues.

V is TRBV5-1 and J is TRBJ2-3; weak D call: TRBD2 (6 bases). Trimming cost V 4 bases and J 0 bases, with 12 bases left between them. In germline, CDR1 is SGHRS, CDR2 YFSETQ. The CDR3 is 15 amino acids. CDR3 amino acids: CASSPLRGSTDTQYF. CDR3 coding DNA: TGCGCCAGCAGCCCCCTGCGGGGCAGCACAGATACGCAGTATTTT.

V and J are TRBV11-2 and TRBJ2-3; D is perhaps TRBD1 (6 bases). From germline, CDR1 is SGHAT and CDR2 FQNNGV. This CDR3 is 17 amino acids long. Trimming cost V 5 bases and J 0 bases, with 18 bases left between them. The CDR3 reads CASSEQSGTRSTDTQYF. CDR3 in DNA: TGTGCCAGCAGCGAACAGTCCGGGACACGAAGCACAGATACGCAGTATTTT.

This chain connects TRBV9 to TRBJ2-3, with TRBD2 identical over 7 bases. CDR3 size: 19 residues. Germline values: CDR1 SGDLS, CDR2 YYNGEE. V trimming: 3 bases; J trimming: 5 bases; junction bases outside the gene matches: 21. This CDR3 is CASSGGRAGLQGWEDTQYF. CDR3 nucleotide sequence: TGTGCCAGCAGCGGGGGGAGAGCGGGACTACAAGGCTGGGAAGATACGCAGTATTTT.

The rearrangement uses TRBV7-8 and TRBJ1-1, with D possibly being TRBD1 (5 bases). The CDR3 contains 15 residues. With 5 bases removed from V and 3 bases from J, the gap between germline ends came to 16 bases. Germline V gene sequence: CDR1 SGHVS, CDR2 FQNEAQ. The CDR3 protein is CASSRGQGGYTEAFF. DNA for the CDR3: TGTGCCAGCAGCCGAGGGCAGGGCGGATACACTGAAGCTTTCTTT.

The chain recombines TRBV9 with TRBJ2-1, with TRBD2 matching over 8 bases. V dropped 0 bases and J dropped 4; count of bases not matched to a gene: 6. This CDR3 spans 16 amino acids. Looked up from germline, CDR1 is SGDLS and CDR2 is YYNGEE. The CDR3 region is CASSVVQRESYNEQFF. The CDR3 region has the DNA TGTGCCAGCAGCGTAGTGCAGCGGGAGAGTTACAATGAGCAGTTCTTC.

The J gene is TRBJ2-7, the V gene TRBV5-8; 7 nucleotides align to TRBD1. Germline V lookup: CDR1 SGHTS, CDR2 YDEGEE. CDR3 length equals 14 residues. With V trimmed by 0 bases and J by 4 bases, 4 bases remained unmatched. The CDR3 sequence is CASSLAGTVYEQYV. The CDR3 DNA reads as TGTGCCAGCAGCTTGGCTGGGACAGTTTACGAGCAGTACGTC.

V is TRBV3-1 (or the pseudogene TRBV3-2) and J is TRBJ2-3; D ambiguous. This CDR3 has 13 amino acids. Germline V gene data show CDR1 as LGHDT and CDR2 as YNNKEL (reference sequence). The V gene lost 2 bases and the J gene lost 6 bases, with 9 bases spanning the gap. As DNA, the CDR3 is TGTGCCAGCAGCCAATCCTTTGCGGATACGCAGTATTTT. Amino acids: CASSQSFADTQYF.

The J gene is TRBJ1-1, the V gene TRBV7-2; no clear D. Germline V gene sequence: CDR1 SGHTA, CDR2 FQGNSA. V was cut by 3 bases and J by 6 bases, with 14 bases left in between. The CDR3 extends over 14 amino acids. This chain's CDR3 is CASSLIGVSPEAFF. The CDR3, as DNA: TGTGCCAGCAGCTTGATCGGGGTTTCGCCTGAAGCTTTCTTT. The whole variable domain, filled in from reference TRBV7-2 and TRBJ1-1, reads GAGVSQSPSNKVTEKGKDVELRCDPISGHTALYWYRQSLGQGLEFLIYFQGNSAPDKSGLPSDRFSAERTGGSVSTLTIQRTQQEDSAVYLCASSLIGVSPEAFFGQGTRLTVV.

This chain joins TRBV19 and TRBJ2-1; D is ambiguous. Trimming left V 1 base short and J 4 bases short, with 5 bases between. CDR1 LNHDA and CDR2 SQIVND come from the germline V gene (reference sequence). The CDR3 runs 13 residues. CDR3 DNA sequence: TGTGCCAGTAGTATAGCTCCTTACAATGAGCAGTTCTTC. Translation: CASSIAPYNEQFF. Supplemented by reference TRBV19 and TRBJ2-1, the full variable domain reads DGGITQSPKYLFRKEGQNVTLSCEQNLNHDAMYWYRQDPGQGLRLIYYSQIVNDFQKGDIAEGYSVSREKKESFPLTVTSAQKNPTAFYLCASSIAPYNEQFFGPGTRLTVL.